Each of the 31 T cell receptor beta chains below was sequenced from the same sample in a study of control samples from healthy donors and cancer patients. Method: immunoSEQ multiplex PCR; TCRdb's copy keeps in-frame clones and lacks some. Of about 190,000 clones listed, about 89% are singletons. The material sequenced was blood. The receptors were gathered from a young man in good health.

The chain links TRBV15 to TRBJ2-7; TRBD2 matches at 15 bases. The V gene's germline CDR1 is LNHNV and CDR2 YYDKDF (reference sequence). V was clipped by 5 bases and J by 4 bases; unmatched bases: 3. The CDR3 has 15 amino acids. The CDR3 DNA is TGTGCCACCAGCTTCGGGACTAGCGGGGGGTACGAGCAGTACTTC. This sequence encodes CATSFGTSGGYEQYF.

The chain is built from TRBV27 and TRBJ1-1, with TRBD1 as a possible D gene (6 bases). Germline values: CDR1 MNHEY, CDR2 SMNVEV (reference sequence). The V end was cut by 3 bases, the J end by 2 bases, with 10 bases between. CDR3 length equals 14 residues. The CDR3 spells CASSFQGRNTEAFF. In nucleotides, the CDR3 is TGTGCCAGCAGTTTTCAGGGGCGCAACACTGAAGCTTTCTTT.

The rearrangement joins TRBV3-1 (or the pseudogene TRBV3-2) to TRBJ2-3, with 12 bases that match TRBD2. The germline V gene has CDR1 LGHDT and CDR2 YNNKEL (reference sequence). This CDR3 contains 18 residues. V shed 0 bases and J 2 bases; nucleotides not matched to a gene: 6. CDR3 amino acids: CASSQEDLAGGFTDTQYF. CDR3 bases: TGTGCCAGCAGCCAAGAGGATCTAGCGGGGGGGTTCACAGATACGCAGTATTTT.

The rearrangement links TRBV11-2 to TRBJ2-7; D unresolved. The CDR3 has 12 amino acids. Germline values: CDR1 SGHAT, CDR2 FQNNGV. V lost 0 bases, J lost 4 bases, and 4 bases lay in between. The CDR3 loop reads CASSLERYEQYF. The DNA for the CDR3 is TGTGCCAGCAGCTTAGAGAGGTACGAGCAGTACTTC.

V usage is TRBV27 and J usage is TRBJ2-3, with 8 bases matching TRBD2. The germline V gene has CDR1 MNHEY and CDR2 SMNVEV (reference sequence). The CDR3 totals 15 residues. The junction had 7 bases not matched to a gene; V was cut back by 3 bases and J by 5 bases. The CDR3 loop reads CASSFSGVGIDTQYF. Written as DNA, the CDR3 is TGTGCCAGCAGTTTTAGCGGGGTTGGGATAGATACGCAGTATTTT.

The V and J genes are TRBV7-8 and TRBJ1-5; TRBD1 agrees at 7 bases. Germline loops: CDR1 SGHVS, CDR2 FQNEAQ. This CDR3 region has 16 residues. The V segment lost 0 bases and the J segment 6 bases; nucleotides outside the gene matches: 8. Here the CDR3 DNA reads TGTGCCAGCAGCTTAGCGGAGGCAGGGGGGAGTCAGCCCCAGCATTTT. This encodes CASSLAEAGGSQPQHF.

The rearrangement joins TRBV2 to TRBJ1-5; D unclear. Per the germline V gene, CDR1 is SNHLY and CDR2 is FYNNEI. V shed 0 bases and J shed 3 bases, with 9 bases lying between them. This CDR3 region has 15 residues. The CDR3 nucleotides read TGTGCCAGCAGTGAAGCCCTGGGGTACAATCAGCCCCAGCATTTT. It specifies CASSEALGYNQPQHF.

The chain links TRBV24-1 to TRBJ2-7, with D maybe TRBD1 (6 bases). The germline V gene encodes CDR1 KGHDR and CDR2 SFDVKD. CDR3 length: 12 amino acids. The ends were cut back, 3 bases at V and 4 bases at J, with 6 bases in the middle. The CDR3 DNA reads TGTGCCACCAGTGATGGGACATACGAGCAGTACTTC. Protein product: CATSDGTYEQYF.

The chain is built from TRBV19 and TRBJ1-4; 7 nucleotides agree with TRBD1. This CDR3 spans 15 amino acids. Looked up from germline, CDR1 is LNHDA and CDR2 is SQIVND (reference sequence). Trimming cost V 5 bases and J 5 bases; bases outside gene matches: 8. The CDR3 reads CASSLGQATNEKLFF. CDR3 DNA: TGTGCCAGTAGTCTCGGACAGGCGACAAATGAAAAACTGTTTTTT.

This clone was recorded once. The chain recombines TRBV6-5 with TRBJ2-7; D call uncertain. Germline CDR1 MNHEY, CDR2 SVGAGI. Trimming cost V 6 bases and J 0 bases, with 15 bases left between them. This CDR3 has 15 amino acids. CDR3 coding DNA: TGTGCCAGCAGCACAAGGACCGATAGCTCCTACGAGCAGTACTTC. Protein: CASSTRTDSSYEQYF.

This chain joins TRBV2 and TRBJ2-1, with D perhaps given as TRBD1 or TRBD2 (5 bases each). Germline CDR1 reads SNHLY; CDR2 reads FYNNEI. V lost 2 bases, J lost 9 bases, and 11 bases lay in between. The CDR3 is 13 amino acids. The DNA of the CDR3 is TGTGCCAGCAGTGAAAGGGACGAGGGTGAGCAGTTCTTC. It is translated as CASSERDEGEQFF.

CDR3 region: CASSYSPPRTGKSSYEQYF. CDR3 nucleotides: TGTGCCAGCAGTTACTCTCCCCCCCGGACAGGTAAAAGCTCCTACGAGCAGTACTTC. The genes are TRBV6-7 and TRBJ2-7, with 7 bases aligning to TRBD1. TRBV6-7 is an ORF for which the function is uncertain. With 0 bases clipped from V and 0 bases from J, the junction kept 14 bases outside the gene matches. There are 19 residues in the CDR3.

The V and J genes are TRBV2 and TRBJ2-7; D gene uncertain. V lost 9 bases to trimming and J lost 3 bases, with 12 bases between them. Germline V gene lookup returns CDR1 SNHLY and CDR2 FYNNEI. The CDR3 contains 12 residues. CDR3: CASLKGLYEQYF. CDR3 nucleotide sequence: TGTGCCAGTTTAAAGGGCCTCTACGAGCAGTACTTC.

The gene calls are TRBV7-9 and TRBJ2-3; 10 bases map to TRBD1. This CDR3 region has 14 residues. J lost 5 bases, V lost 5 bases, and 4 bases had no gene match. Germline CDR1 SEHNR, CDR2 FQNEAQ (reference sequence). The DNA for the CDR3 is TGTGCCAGCAGCACGGGACAGGGGCGAGATACGCAGTATTTT. Amino acids: CASSTGQGRDTQYF. The variable domain in full, with the rest retrieved from reference TRBV7-9 and TRBJ2-3, is DTGVSQNPRHKITKRGQNVTFRCDPISEHNRLYWYRQTLGQGPEFLTYFQNEAQLEKSRLLSDRFSAERPKGSFSTLEIQRTEQGDSAMYLCASSTGQGRDTQYFGPGTRLTVL.

The chain has TRBV7-9 and TRBJ1-2; D call uncertain. V lost 5 bases and J lost 3, with 13 bases in between. Germline CDR1 reads SEHNR; CDR2 reads FQNEAQ (reference sequence). The CDR3 is 14 amino acids. Here the CDR3 reads CASSPRGVDYGYTF. As DNA, the CDR3 is TGTGCCAGCAGCCCCCGTGGGGTGGACTATGGCTACACCTTC. Based on the CDR3 plus reference TRBV7-9 and TRBJ1-2, the full variable domain is DTGVSQNPRHKITKRGQNVTFRCDPISEHNRLYWYRQTLGQGPEFLTYFQNEAQLEKSRLLSDRFSAERPKGSFSTLEIQRTEQGDSAMYLCASSPRGVDYGYTFGSGTRLTVV.

The rearrangement joins TRBV15 to TRBJ1-6; 7 bases align to TRBD1. The CDR3 is made up of 16 amino acids. The V segment lost 0 bases and the J segment 6 bases; nucleotides outside the gene matches: 5. Germline-derived CDR1 and CDR2 are LNHNV and YYDKDF (reference sequence). CDR3 coding DNA: TGTGCCACCAGCAGAGATCTTAACAGGGGTAATTCACCCCTCCACTTT. Encoded protein: CATSRDLNRGNSPLHF.

The chain recombines TRBV5-4 with TRBJ1-2; D not certain. CDR1 SGHNT and CDR2 YYREEE come from the germline V gene (reference sequence). Trimming left V 0 bases short and J 7 bases short, with 19 bases between. The CDR3 has 16 residues. CDR3 sequence (DNA): TGTGCCAGCAGCTTGGGCATCCCTCCCTCCGTTGGTGGCTACACCTTC. Protein: CASSLGIPPSVGGYTF. Complete variable domain (other parts from reference TRBV5-4 and TRBJ1-2): ETGVTQSPTHLIKTRGQQVTLRCSSQSGHNTVSWYQQALGQGPQFIFQYYREEENGRGNFPPRFSGLQFPNYSSELNVNALELDDSALYLCASSLGIPPSVGGYTFGSGTRLTVV.

V usage is TRBV6-5 and J usage is TRBJ1-2, with D perhaps TRBD1 (6 bases). Trimming pared 2 bases from V and 5 bases from J, leaving 12 bases between. Germline lookup yields CDR1 MNHEY and CDR2 SVGAGI. The CDR3 length is 14 residues. The CDR3 nucleotides read TGTGCCAGCAGTTACACGACAGGAACTTATGGCTACACCTTC. Residues: CASSYTTGTYGYTF.

The chain recombines TRBV13 with TRBJ2-3; D might be TRBD2 (5 bases). This CDR3 has 13 residues. Germline lookup yields CDR1 PRHDT and CDR2 FYEKMQ (reference sequence). Trimming pared 5 bases from V and 3 bases from J, leaving 9 bases between. For the CDR3, the DNA is TGTGCCAGCAGCCATAGCGTTACAGATACGCAGTATTTT. It yields the protein CASSHSVTDTQYF.

The chain carries TRBV5-6 and TRBJ2-1, with TRBD1 as a possible D gene (5 bases). Between the trimmed V and J ends, which lost 2 bases and 4 bases, there was a span of 10 bases. The CDR3 is made up of 14 amino acids. CDR1 SGHDT and CDR2 YYEEEE come from the germline V gene. CDR3 nucleotides: TGTGCCAGCAGCTTTGAGACAGTTTACAATGAGCAGTTCTTC. The encoded protein is CASSFETVYNEQFF.

The genes are TRBV4-2 and TRBJ1-1; 8 positions match TRBD1. Germline lookup yields CDR1 LGHNA and CDR2 YNFKEQ. CDR3 length: 15 amino acids. J was trimmed by 3 bases and V by 0 bases; bases with no gene match: 3. The CDR3 sequence is CASSQDSGGYTEAFF. In DNA, the CDR3 is TGTGCCAGCAGCCAAGATTCAGGGGGCTACACTGAAGCTTTCTTT.

The chain carries TRBV6-6 and TRBJ2-7, with a weak D call TRBD1 (6 bases). The CDR3 length is 15 residues. V lost 6 bases to trimming and J lost 1 base, with 16 bases between them. Germline V gene sequence: CDR1 MNHNY, CDR2 SVGAGI (reference sequence). The CDR3: CASREADSSSYEQYF. The CDR3 DNA follows: TGTGCCAGCAGGGAGGCGGACAGCAGTTCCTACGAGCAGTACTTC.

The chain is built from TRBV7-9 and TRBJ2-3; D gene unclear. Germline values: CDR1 SEHNR, CDR2 FQNEAQ (reference sequence). Deletions cut 7 bases from V and 5 bases from J, with 10 bases between. CDR3 length equals 12 residues. The CDR3 is CASNTAGDTQYF. The CDR3 DNA follows: TGTGCCAGCAACACCGCAGGAGATACGCAGTATTTT.

The chain couples TRBV12-2 to TRBJ2-1; the table calls TRBD2, which could not be checked here. TRBV12-2 is a known pseudogene. The CDR3 has 17 amino acids. This CDR3 is CASRTFFTSGLSNEQFF. DNA of the CDR3: TGTGCAAGTCGCACCTTCTTCACTAGCGGATTATCCAATGAGCAGTTCTTC.

V usage is TRBV10-1 and J usage is TRBJ2-3; 7 bases are shared with TRBD2. The V segment lost 3 bases and the J segment 1 base; nucleotides outside the gene matches: 4. This CDR3 region has 15 residues. Looked up from germline, CDR1 is WNHNN and CDR2 is SYGVQD (reference sequence). The CDR3 protein is CASSDGGSRTDTQYF. The CDR3 nucleotides are TGCGCCAGCAGTGATGGCGGGAGCCGCACAGATACGCAGTATTTT.

The rearrangement joins TRBV10-1 to TRBJ1-5, with TRBD1 as a possible D gene (6 bases). The CDR3 spans 13 residues. The germline gives CDR1 WNHNN, CDR2 SYGVQD (reference sequence). Trimming removed 4 bases at V and 5 bases at J, with 9 bases between. For the CDR3, the DNA is TGCGCCAGCAGTGTCTCAGGGGATCAGCCCCAGCATTTT. This translates into CASSVSGDQPQHF.

The chain recombines TRBV7-9 with TRBJ2-1; 12 positions match TRBD2. CDR3 size: 15 residues. Germline CDR1 reads SEHNR; CDR2 reads FQNEAQ (reference sequence). V dropped 4 bases and J dropped 10; count of bases not matched to a gene: 8. The CDR3 spells CASSSSGGAGHEQFF. The CDR3 DNA reads as TGTGCCAGCAGCTCTAGCGGGGGGGCCGGGCACGAGCAGTTCTTC.

The chain uses TRBV10-2 and TRBJ1-1; D ambiguous. The germline V gene encodes CDR1 WSHSY and CDR2 SAAADI. The CDR3 loop spans 13 amino acids. Trimming cost V 3 bases and J 7 bases, with 12 bases left between them. The CDR3 DNA reads TGCGCCAGCAGTGATAAGGCTTGGTTTGAAGCTTTCTTT. Translating it yields CASSDKAWFEAFF.

This rearrangement joins TRBV6-6 to TRBJ2-3; 15 bases are shared with TRBD2. Germline loops: CDR1 MNHNY, CDR2 SVGAGI (reference sequence). The CDR3 has 15 amino acids. J gave up 6 bases and V 9 bases, and 7 bases lay outside the gene matches. The CDR3, as DNA: TGTGCCAGTTCTCCCGGGACTAGCGGGGGGGATACGCAGTATTTT. Its protein product is CASSPGTSGGDTQYF.

This clone was observed many times. The rearrangement uses TRBV3-1 (or the pseudogene TRBV3-2) and TRBJ1-6; D remains unclear. This CDR3 contains 17 residues. Germline V gene sequence: CDR1 LGHDT, CDR2 YNNKEL (reference sequence). Trimming removed 0 bases from V and 0 bases from J, with 9 bases in between. Written as DNA, the CDR3 is TGTGCCAGCAGCCAAGAAGTGCTAAGCTCCTATAATTCACCCCTCCACTTT. The encoded protein is CASSQEVLSSYNSPLHF.

Concerning this clone: At one boundary the junction diverges from the germline segment, which might be a read error. V usage is TRBV27 and J usage is TRBJ2-1, with 8 bases that match TRBD1. The germline gives CDR1 MNHEY, CDR2 SMNVEV (reference sequence). The CDR3 consists of 13 residues. As DNA, the CDR3 is TGTGCCAGCATTCCCGACGGGCCAGGGGGCCAGGTCTTC. This translates into CASIPDGPGGQVF.